This TCR beta chain originates from a study of naive and memory T cell subsets (TCRdb year 2017). As for the study more broadly: An open-source, UMI-based TCR alpha and beta sequencing pipeline was applied to sorted naive and memory peripheral blood T cell subsets. Complete agreement was observed between the functional CMV T cell responses and the IgG serology results. RNA was DNase-treated and reverse transcribed with TCR constant-region primers, mostly using SuperScript III. Findings and caveats that apply to the study as a whole: After error correction, only a single occurrence was seen for over 90% of naive TCR sequences, so much steeper abundance distributions were produced than in memory subsets. RNA-based TCR counts may be affected by expression changes linked to T cell activation and differentiation. TCR abundance followed a power law whose exponent differed between naive and memory subsets but was consistent across the three individuals. A few larger clonotypes were present in naive repertoires, especially CD8 naive repertoires, and these clonotypes were possibly memory cells re-expressing CD45RA. The repertoire findings for the naive and memory subsets could not be validated, as no ground truth was available. In both CD4 and CD8 cells, going from naive through CM, EM and EMRA, the Gini index went up while Shannon and inverse Simpson diversity went down. Each clonotype was defined as a single alpha or beta chain sequence rather than as a paired alpha/beta receptor.

CDR1 and CDR2 were assigned from the germline V gene as ENHRY and SYGVKD. Trimming at the junction amounts to 11 bases on V and 5 bases on J, and the germline ends lie 11 bases apart. There are 11 amino acids in the CDR3, from cysteine to phenylalanine inclusive. Only the CDR3 portion is preserved as DNA: 33 bases, with reading frame beginning at the first base. Regarding this clonotype: It has no known antigen specificity. No base qualities exist here, and no much larger clone lies one base off it.

Libraries came from UMI-ligation and nested PCR. The beta constant-region primer was an equimolar mix of two oligonucleotides covering both TRBC1 and TRBC2. A single-stranded oligonucleotide bearing the SP2 primer plus a 12-nucleotide UMI was ligated onto the 3' end of the cDNA by T4 RNA ligase 1. The ligated cDNA went through four rounds of PCR with nested alpha and beta constant-region primers together with the SP2 primer. Incubation of the ligation reaction lasted roughly 18-24 hours at 16 degrees C. PCR2 was usually performed as a SYBR Green qPCR and halted at a preset threshold so that over-amplification would not occur. All purifications after the first were performed with Agencourt AMPure XP magnetic beads. Libraries were quantified by Qubit and checked on a TapeStation, with a main peak expected near 650 bp. The pooled libraries were sequenced on an Illumina MiSeq using v2 2x251 paired-end kits, which usually yielded 1-2 million reads per sample. Libraries were pooled at 3 to 4 nM per sample, and roughly 5-8% PhiX was added to improve cluster recognition. The authors' analysis ran thus. Using tag matching that tolerated one base-pair mismatch, Decombinator assigned V and J genes to FASTQ reads that had been processed by Demultiplexor. Collapsinator used UMIs to correct both sequencing errors and frequency errors arising from PCR heterogeneity. CDR3Translator translated TCRs and extracted CDR3s from the conserved cysteine to the FGXG phenylalanine, flagging non-productive sequences. Gini, Shannon entropy and inverse Simpson indices were calculated on repertoires that had been subsampled to equal numbers of UMI-defined TCRs. Within the linear range, a power law was fitted by maximum likelihood to the distributions of clonotype abundance. On one naive CD8 sample, the pipeline and MIGEC gave similar UMI counts, unique TCR numbers and clonal distributions. In one analysis, naive TCRs that were also found in any memory subset of the same donor were excluded from the naive repertoire. Repertoires were searched for 7,322 CMV-associated CDR3 sequences compiled from VDJdb and a published dataset. Using fastp at Q25 and MiXCR, TCRdb reprocessed the public reads and kept productive beta chains. Rows with a matching CDR3 protein are joined into one entry that keeps the most common DNA and genes. The V and J calls were not made by the authors but by TCRdb's processing. This sample is represented by 140,000 to 150,000 distinct CDR3 sequences; approximately 15% of them were singletons. About 0.13% of the sample is in the top ten clones.

From the second PCR step onward, the TCR alpha chain libraries and the TCR beta chain libraries were amplified separately. The CMV status of each donor was determined by measuring IFNgamma production from CD4+ T cells after fresh PBMCs had been stimulated overnight with CMV viral lysate. CD4 T cells were positively selected with Miltenyi beads, followed by positive selection of CD8 T cells from the CD4-negative fraction. Cells stained for CD3, CD4, CD8, CD45RA, CD27 and a live/dead dye were sorted on a BD Aria II into four subsets by CD45RA and CD27. Blood came from three healthy volunteers, each fractionated into CD4 and CD8 T cells and then into four differentiation subsets. About 120 ml of peripheral blood was taken from each donor, and PBMC were separated by density-gradient centrifugation on Ficoll-Paque PLUS. Sorted cells were lysed in RLT buffer, and RNA was extracted with a Qiagen RNeasy kit and stored at -80°C.

The sequence came from a human donor in good health. The sequence links TRBV10-3 to TRBJ2-3, with no reliable assignment of the D segment. What was sequenced was naive CD4+ T cells from blood. The sample's cell subset or site label is to be understood as: naive T cells, CD45RA high CD27+. The DNA is TGTGCCTCAACTGGGTTAGATACGCAGTATTTT. It specifies CASTGLDTQYF.